This entry describes one T cell receptor (beta chain). What it binds is not known. Before they underwent DNA extraction, samples held about 1-10 million cryopreserved PBMC. The data belong to a study of long-term antiretroviral therapy in people with HIV. Study conclusions and caveats: Blood sampling spanned 2004 to 2017, possibly under older ART regimens.

Assay version v3.0 of immunoSEQ was used, and it was run at survey level. What sequencing targeted per sample was about 35,000-55,000 T-cell genomes. TCRdb keeps only in-frame clones here, not all; method: immunoSEQ multiplex PCR. The sample has 37,000 or so clones, 75% to 85% seen once. With 6 bases clipped from V and 6 bases from J, the junction kept 12 bases outside the gene matches. CDR3 length: 15 residues. Germline assignment: CDR1 MDHEN and CDR2 SYDVKM. V usage is TRBV28 and J usage is TRBJ2-7, with 9 bases matching TRBD2. The sequence came from a man between 25 and 39 years old with HIV. The sequences come from unsorted PBMCs, collected 3.4 years after starting antiretroviral therapy. CDR3 sequence (DNA): TGTGCCAGCAGCCCCTGGGGGCGGGAGGGCTCCGAGCAGTACTTC. This encodes CASSPWGREGSEQYF. The whole variable domain, remainder taken from reference TRBV28 and TRBJ2-7, is DVKVTQSSRYLVKRTGEKVFLECVQDMDHENMFWYRQDPGLGLRLIYFSYDVKMKEKGDIPEGYSVSREKKERFSLILESASTNQTSMYLCASSPWGREGSEQYFGPGTRLTVT.